This record looks at one T cell receptor (beta chain) sequence and its context. The data originate from a study of chemoradiotherapy in HPV16-positive cancers. Here immunoSEQ multiplex PCR was the method, and the copy in TCRdb shows in-frame clones only, minus some. The profile shows around 30,000 clones, approximately 91% of them singletons. Losses at the gene ends were 5 bases for V and 8 bases for J; bases not matched to a gene: 8. The CDR3 covers 13 residues. Germline loops: CDR1 MNHEY, CDR2 SMNVEV (reference sequence). The receptor was derived from a human donor with HPV-associated anogenital cancer. Sequenced here: blood, sampled from a patient who underwent chemoradiotherapy. The V gene is TRBV27, the J gene TRBJ1-2; 7 nucleotides agree with TRBD1. In DNA, the CDR3 is TGTGCCAGCAGTCCTAGACAGGGACCCGGCTACACCTTC. It codes for CASSPRQGPGYTF.